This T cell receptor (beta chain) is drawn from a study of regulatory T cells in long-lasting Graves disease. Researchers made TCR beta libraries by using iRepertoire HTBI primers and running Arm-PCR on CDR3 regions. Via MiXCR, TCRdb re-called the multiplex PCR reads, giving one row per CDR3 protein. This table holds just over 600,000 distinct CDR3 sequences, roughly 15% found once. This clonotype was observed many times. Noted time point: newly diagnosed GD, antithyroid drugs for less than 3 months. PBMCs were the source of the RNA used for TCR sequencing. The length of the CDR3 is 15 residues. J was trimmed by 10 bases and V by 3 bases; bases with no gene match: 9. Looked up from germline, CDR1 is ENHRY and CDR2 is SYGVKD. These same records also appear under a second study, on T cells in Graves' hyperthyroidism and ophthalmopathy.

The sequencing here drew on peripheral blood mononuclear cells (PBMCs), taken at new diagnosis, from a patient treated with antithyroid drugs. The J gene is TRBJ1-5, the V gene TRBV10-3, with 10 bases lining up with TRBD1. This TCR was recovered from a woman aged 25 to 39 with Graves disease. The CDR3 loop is CAISDSVTGGSPQHF. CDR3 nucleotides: TGTGCCATCAGTGATTCTGTGACAGGGGGCAGCCCCCAGCATTTT.